This entry features one TCR beta chain sequence. The antigen remains undetermined. These data are taken from a study of OX40 agonist ivuxolimab in advanced cancers. Trimming pared 5 bases from V and 6 bases from J, leaving 12 bases between. The CDR3 sequence is 13 residues long. Germline assignment: CDR1 MGHDK and CDR2 SYGVNS. Method: immunoSEQ multiplex PCR; TCRdb's copy keeps in-frame clones and lacks some. This sample has over 40,000 clones, with roughly 88% found just once. Study conclusions and caveats: Some nonresponders also had low normalized T-cell clonal expansion.

Individuals having autoimmune disease history or systemic immunosuppression were not enrolled. Blood was sampled at baseline, cycle 4 day 1, and cycle 7 day 1. This chain uses TRBV25-1 with TRBJ2-3, with D tentatively TRBD1 (5 bases). The sample here was CD4+ or CD8+ T cells sorted from blood, taken in a trial of the OX40 agonist ivuxolimab. The TCR originated in an adult with an advanced solid tumor such as melanoma, head and neck, liver or kidney cancer. CDR3 nucleotides: TGTGCCAGCAGTTCAACAGGAAGTGATACGCAGTATTTT. Translating it yields CASSSTGSDTQYF. Based on the CDR3 plus reference TRBV25-1 and TRBJ2-3, the full variable domain is EADIYQTPRYLVIGTGKKITLECSQTMGHDKMYWYQQDPGMELHLIHYSYGVNSTEKGDLSSESTVSRIRTEHFPLTLESARPSHTSQYLCASSSTGSDTQYFGPGTRLTVL.